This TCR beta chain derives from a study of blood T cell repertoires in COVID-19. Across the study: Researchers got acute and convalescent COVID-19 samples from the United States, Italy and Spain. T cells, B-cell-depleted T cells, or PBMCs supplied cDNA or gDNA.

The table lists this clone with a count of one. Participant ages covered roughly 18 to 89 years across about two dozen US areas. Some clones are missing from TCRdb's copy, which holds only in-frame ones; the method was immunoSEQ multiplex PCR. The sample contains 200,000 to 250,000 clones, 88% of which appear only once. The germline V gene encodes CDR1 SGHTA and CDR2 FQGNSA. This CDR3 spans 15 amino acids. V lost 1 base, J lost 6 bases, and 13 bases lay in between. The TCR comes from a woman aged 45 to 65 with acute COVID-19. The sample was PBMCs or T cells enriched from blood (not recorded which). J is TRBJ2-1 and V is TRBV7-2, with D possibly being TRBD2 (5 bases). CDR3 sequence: CASSLVWTAPNEQFF. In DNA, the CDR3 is TGTGCCAGCAGCTTAGTATGGACTGCTCCCAATGAGCAGTTCTTC.